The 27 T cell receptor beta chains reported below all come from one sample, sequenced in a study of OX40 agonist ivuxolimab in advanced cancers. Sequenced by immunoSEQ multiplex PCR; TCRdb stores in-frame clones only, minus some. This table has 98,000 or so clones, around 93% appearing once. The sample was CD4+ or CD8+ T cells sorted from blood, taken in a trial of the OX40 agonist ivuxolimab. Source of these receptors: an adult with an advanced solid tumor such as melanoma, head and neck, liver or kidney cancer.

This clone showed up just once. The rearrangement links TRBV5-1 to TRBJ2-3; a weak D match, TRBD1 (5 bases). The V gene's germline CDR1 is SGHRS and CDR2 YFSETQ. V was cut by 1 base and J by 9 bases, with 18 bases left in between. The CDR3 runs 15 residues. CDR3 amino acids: CASSLSTSLGETQYF. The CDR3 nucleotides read TGCGCCAGCAGCTTGTCTACCTCCTTAGGGGAAACGCAGTATTTT.

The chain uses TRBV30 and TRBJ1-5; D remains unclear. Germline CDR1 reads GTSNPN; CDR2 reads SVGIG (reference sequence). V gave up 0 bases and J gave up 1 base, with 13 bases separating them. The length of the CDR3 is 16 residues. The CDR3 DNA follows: TGTGCCTGGAGTGTACGGGAAACCCTAAGCAATCAGCCCCAGCATTTT. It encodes CAWSVRETLSNQPQHF.

Written as DNA, the CDR3 is TGTGCCAGCAGCCCCCCTGGGGGGAGAAGGAACACTGAAGCTTTCTTT. Amino acids: CASSPPGGRRNTEAFF. V is TRBV13 and J is TRBJ1-1; tentatively, D is TRBD1 (5 bases). Trimming took 5 bases from V and 1 from J, leaving 17 bases between them. The CDR3 contains 16 residues. CDR1 is PRHDT, CDR2 FYEKMQ, per germline (reference sequence).

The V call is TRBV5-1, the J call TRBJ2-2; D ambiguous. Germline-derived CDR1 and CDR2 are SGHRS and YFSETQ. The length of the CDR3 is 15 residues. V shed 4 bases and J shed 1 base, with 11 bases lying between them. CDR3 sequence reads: CASSAGWENTGELFF. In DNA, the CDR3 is TGCGCCAGCAGCGCAGGTTGGGAGAACACCGGGGAGCTGTTTTTT.

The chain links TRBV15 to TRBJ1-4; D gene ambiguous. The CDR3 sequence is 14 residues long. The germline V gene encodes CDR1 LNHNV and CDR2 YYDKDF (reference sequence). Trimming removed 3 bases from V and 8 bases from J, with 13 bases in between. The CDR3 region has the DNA TGTGCCACCAGCAGTCGAGGGTCTAGCGAAAAACTGTTTTTT. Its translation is CATSSRGSSEKLFF.

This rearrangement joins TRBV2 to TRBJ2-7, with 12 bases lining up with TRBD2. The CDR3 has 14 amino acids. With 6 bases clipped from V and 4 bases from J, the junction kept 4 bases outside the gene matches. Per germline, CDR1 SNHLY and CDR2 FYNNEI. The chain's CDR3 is CASSASGGGYEQYF. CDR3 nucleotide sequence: TGTGCCAGCAGCGCTAGCGGGGGGGGGTACGAGCAGTACTTC.

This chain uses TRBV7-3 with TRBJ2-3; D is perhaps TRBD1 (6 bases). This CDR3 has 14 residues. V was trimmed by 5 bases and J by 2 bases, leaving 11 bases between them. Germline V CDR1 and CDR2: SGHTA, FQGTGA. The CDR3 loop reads CASSVYRDTDTQYF. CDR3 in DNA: TGTGCCAGCAGCGTATACAGGGACACAGATACGCAGTATTTT.

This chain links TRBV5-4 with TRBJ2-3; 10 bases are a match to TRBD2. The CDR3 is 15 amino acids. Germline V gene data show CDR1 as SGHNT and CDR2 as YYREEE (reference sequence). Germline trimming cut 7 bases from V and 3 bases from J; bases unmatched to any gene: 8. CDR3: CASAISGGRTDTQYF. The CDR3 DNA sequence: TGTGCCAGCGCGATTAGCGGGGGGAGAACAGATACGCAGTATTTT.

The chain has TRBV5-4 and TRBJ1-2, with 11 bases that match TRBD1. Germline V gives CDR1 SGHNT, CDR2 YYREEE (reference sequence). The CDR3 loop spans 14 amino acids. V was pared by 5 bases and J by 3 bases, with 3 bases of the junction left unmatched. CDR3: CASSRTGGYYGYTF. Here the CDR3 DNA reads TGTGCCAGCAGTCGGACAGGGGGCTACTATGGCTACACCTTC.

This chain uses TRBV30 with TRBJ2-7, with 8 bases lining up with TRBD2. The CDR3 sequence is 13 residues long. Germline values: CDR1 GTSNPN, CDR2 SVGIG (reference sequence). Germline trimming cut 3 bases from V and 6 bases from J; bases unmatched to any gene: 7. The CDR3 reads CAWSEAGAAEQYF. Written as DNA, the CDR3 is TGTGCCTGGAGCGAAGCGGGGGCGGCCGAGCAGTACTTC.

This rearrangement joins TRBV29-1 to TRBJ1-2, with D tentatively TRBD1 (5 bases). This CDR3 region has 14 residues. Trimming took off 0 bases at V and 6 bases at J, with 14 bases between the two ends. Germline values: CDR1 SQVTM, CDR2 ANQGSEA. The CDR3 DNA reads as TGCAGCGTTGAAGATCCGACAGCGCCCAATGGCTACACCTTC. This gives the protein CSVEDPTAPNGYTF.

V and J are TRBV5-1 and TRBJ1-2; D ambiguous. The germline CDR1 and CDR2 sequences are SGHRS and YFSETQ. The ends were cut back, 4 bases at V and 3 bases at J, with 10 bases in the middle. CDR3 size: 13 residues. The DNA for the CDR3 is TGCGCCAGCAGCGAAGCTTTTGACTATGGCTACACCTTC. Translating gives CASSEAFDYGYTF.

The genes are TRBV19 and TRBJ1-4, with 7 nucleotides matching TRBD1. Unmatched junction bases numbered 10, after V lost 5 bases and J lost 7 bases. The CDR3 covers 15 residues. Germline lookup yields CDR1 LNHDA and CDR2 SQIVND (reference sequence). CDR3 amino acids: CASSGSGTVGEKLFF. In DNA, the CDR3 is TGTGCCAGTAGTGGTTCCGGGACAGTAGGTGAAAAACTGTTTTTT. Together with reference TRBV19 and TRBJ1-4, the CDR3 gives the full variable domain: DGGITQSPKYLFRKEGQNVTLSCEQNLNHDAMYWYRQDPGQGLRLIYYSQIVNDFQKGDIAEGYSVSREKKESFPLTVTSAQKNPTAFYLCASSGSGTVGEKLFFGSGTQLSVL.

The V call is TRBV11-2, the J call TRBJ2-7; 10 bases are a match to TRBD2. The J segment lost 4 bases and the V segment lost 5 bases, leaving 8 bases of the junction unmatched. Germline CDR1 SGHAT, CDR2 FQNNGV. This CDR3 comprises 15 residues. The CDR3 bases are TGTGCCAGCAGCGCAACTACTAGCGGGGAGTACGAGCAGTACTTC. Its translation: CASSATTSGEYEQYF.

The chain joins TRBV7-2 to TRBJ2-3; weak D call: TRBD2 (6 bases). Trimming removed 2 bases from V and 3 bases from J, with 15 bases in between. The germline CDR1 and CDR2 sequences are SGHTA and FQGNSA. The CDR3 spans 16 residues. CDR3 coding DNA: TGTGCCAGCAGCTTAATAGCCACGGGGGTTACAGATACGCAGTATTTT. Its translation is CASSLIATGVTDTQYF.

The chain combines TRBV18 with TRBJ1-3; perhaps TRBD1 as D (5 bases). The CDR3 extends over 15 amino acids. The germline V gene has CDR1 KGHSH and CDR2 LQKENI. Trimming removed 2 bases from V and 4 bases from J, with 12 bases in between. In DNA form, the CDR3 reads TGTGCCAGCTCACCAAGACAGTGGGACGGAAACACCATATATTTT. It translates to CASSPRQWDGNTIYF.

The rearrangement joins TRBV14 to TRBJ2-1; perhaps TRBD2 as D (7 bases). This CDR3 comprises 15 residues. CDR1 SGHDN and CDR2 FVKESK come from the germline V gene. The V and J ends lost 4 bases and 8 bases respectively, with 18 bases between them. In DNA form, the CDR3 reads TGTGCCAGCAGCCGGGGGGGCTTTAACGGCGATGAGCAGTTCTTC. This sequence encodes CASSRGGFNGDEQFF.

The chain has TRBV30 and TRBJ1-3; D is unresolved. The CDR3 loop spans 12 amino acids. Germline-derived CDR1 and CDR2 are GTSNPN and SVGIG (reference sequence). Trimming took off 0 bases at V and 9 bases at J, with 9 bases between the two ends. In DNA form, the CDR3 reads TGTGCCTGGAGTGTACGCTTAGGCACCATATATTTT. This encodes CAWSVRLGTIYF.

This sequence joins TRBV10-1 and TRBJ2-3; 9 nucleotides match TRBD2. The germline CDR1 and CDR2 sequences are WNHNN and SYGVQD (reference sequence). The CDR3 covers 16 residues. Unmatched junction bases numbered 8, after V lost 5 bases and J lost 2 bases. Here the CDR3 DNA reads TGCGCCAGCAGTCCGTCTAGCGGGAAAATCACAGATACGCAGTATTTT. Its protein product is CASSPSSGKITDTQYF.

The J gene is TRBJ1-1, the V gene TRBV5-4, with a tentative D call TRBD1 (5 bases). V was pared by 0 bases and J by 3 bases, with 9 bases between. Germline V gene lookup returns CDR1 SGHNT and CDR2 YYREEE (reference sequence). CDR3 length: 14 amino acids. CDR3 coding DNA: TGTGCCAGCAGCTTGGTGGGGGTGGACACTGAAGCTTTCTTT. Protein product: CASSLVGVDTEAFF.

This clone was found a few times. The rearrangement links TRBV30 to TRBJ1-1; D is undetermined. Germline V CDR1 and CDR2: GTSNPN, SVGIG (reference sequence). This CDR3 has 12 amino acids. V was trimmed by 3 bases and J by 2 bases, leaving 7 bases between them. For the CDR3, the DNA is TGTGCCTGGAGGAGAGATAACACTGAAGCTTTCTTT. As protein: CAWRRDNTEAFF.

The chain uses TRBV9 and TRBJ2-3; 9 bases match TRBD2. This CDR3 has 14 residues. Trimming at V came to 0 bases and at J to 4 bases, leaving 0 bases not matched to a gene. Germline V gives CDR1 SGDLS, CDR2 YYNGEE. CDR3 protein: CASSVGLAADTQYF. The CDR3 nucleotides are TGTGCCAGCAGCGTAGGACTAGCGGCAGATACGCAGTATTTT.

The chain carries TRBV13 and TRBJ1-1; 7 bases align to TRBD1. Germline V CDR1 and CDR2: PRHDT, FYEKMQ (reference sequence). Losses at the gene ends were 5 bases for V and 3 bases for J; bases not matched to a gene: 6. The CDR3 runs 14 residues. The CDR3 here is CASSLNRGDTEAFF. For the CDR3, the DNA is TGTGCCAGCAGCCTTAACAGGGGAGACACTGAAGCTTTCTTT.

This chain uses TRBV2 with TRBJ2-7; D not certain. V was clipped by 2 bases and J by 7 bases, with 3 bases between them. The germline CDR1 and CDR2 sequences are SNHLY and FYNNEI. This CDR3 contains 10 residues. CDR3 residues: CASSEWEQYF. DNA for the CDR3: TGTGCCAGCAGTGAATGGGAGCAGTACTTC.

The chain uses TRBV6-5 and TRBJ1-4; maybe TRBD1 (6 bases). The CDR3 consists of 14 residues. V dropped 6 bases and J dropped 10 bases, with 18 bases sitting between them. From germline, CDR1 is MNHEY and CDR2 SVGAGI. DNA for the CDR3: TGTGCCAGCAGACAGAACAGGGTTGGCGGAAAACTGTTTTTT. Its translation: CASRQNRVGGKLFF.

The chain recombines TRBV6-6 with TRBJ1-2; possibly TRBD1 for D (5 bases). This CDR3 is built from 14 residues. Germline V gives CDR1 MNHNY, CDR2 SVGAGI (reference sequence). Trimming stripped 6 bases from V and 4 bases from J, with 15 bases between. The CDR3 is CASRPDSNIYGYTF. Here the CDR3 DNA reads TGTGCCAGCAGACCCGACAGTAACATCTATGGCTACACCTTC.

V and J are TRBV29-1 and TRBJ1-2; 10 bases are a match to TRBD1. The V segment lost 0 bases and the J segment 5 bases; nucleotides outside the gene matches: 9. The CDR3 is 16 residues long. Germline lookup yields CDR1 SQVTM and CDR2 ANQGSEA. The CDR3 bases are TGCAGCGTTGAAGACCCGGGACAGGGGAGGGCTTATGGCTACACCTTC. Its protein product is CSVEDPGQGRAYGYTF.